Described below is a single T cell receptor beta chain sequence and its context. The sample comes from a study of control samples from healthy donors and cancer patients. V was trimmed by 0 bases and J by 4 bases, leaving 14 bases between them. Germline V gives CDR1 SGHRS, CDR2 YFSETQ. The CDR3 sequence is 15 residues long. Data came from immunoSEQ multiplex PCR; TCRdb stores just in-frame clones and leaves some out. The sample consists of 40,000 to 60,000 clones, 86% of them appearing once. The chain is built from TRBV5-1 and TRBJ2-7, with D possibly TRBD1 on 5 matching bases. The clonotype was recovered from a woman between 45 and 60 years old with lung cancer. Sequencing input: PBMCs. The CDR3 loop reads CASSLEPAGSYEQYF. CDR3 DNA: TGCGCCAGCAGCTTGGAACCGGCAGGGTCATACGAGCAGTACTTC.